A selection of T cell receptor beta chains follows, all from one sample in a study of cytomegalovirus exposure and HLA in healthy donors. Method: immunoSEQ multiplex PCR; TCRdb's copy keeps in-frame clones and lacks some. This sample has fewer than 70,000 clones, with less than 70% found just once. The sequencing sample was made of PBMCs. All receptors come from a woman aged 25 to 39 in good health and CMV-seronegative. Both conserved end residues are part of each CDR3.

CDR3: CASSPGPLLNYGYTF
V: TRBV4-1
J: TRBJ1-2

CDR3: CASSVGESPRTQYF
V: TRBV9
J: TRBJ2-3

CDR3: CASSFERNTEAFF
V: TRBV7-2
J: TRBJ1-1

CDR3: CASSQDWWQGAIYEQYF
V: TRBV14
J: TRBJ2-7

CDR3: CASSTGQGWEKLFF
V: TRBV5-6
J: TRBJ1-4

CDR3: CAISDYGQKTGNTIYF
V: TRBV10-3
J: TRBJ1-3

CDR3: CASSYSMNTEAFF
V: TRBV9
J: TRBJ1-1

CDR3: CAWSGSQGAGAMNTEAFF
V: TRBV30
J: TRBJ1-1

CDR3: CASSAGGQKLNTEAFF
V: TRBV9
J: TRBJ1-1

CDR3: CAIKGEGAGELFF
V: TRBV10-3
J: TRBJ2-2

CDR3: CASSRTSGEGTDTQYF
V: TRBV7-9
J: TRBJ2-3

CDR3: CASMETGGTSEAFF
V: TRBV19
J: TRBJ1-1

CDR3: CASSPTGGGNEQYF
V: TRBV28
J: TRBJ2-7

CDR3: CASSFGRGGNAEAFF
V: TRBV11-2
J: TRBJ1-1

CDR3: CASSSRQGASEQYF
V: TRBV7-9
J: TRBJ2-7

CDR3: CASSPSSNTGELFF
V: TRBV7-3
J: TRBJ2-2

CDR3: CAISDDSGTTNSPLHF
V: TRBV10-3
J: TRBJ1-6

CDR3: CSSSSSQGLILFF
V: TRBV7-9
J: TRBJ1-4

CDR3: CASSEDPPGAGRTDTQYF
V: TRBV2
J: TRBJ2-3

CDR3: CASSQVWLAGNEQYF
V: TRBV4-3
J: TRBJ2-7

CDR3: CASSESQGTFF
V: TRBV2
J: TRBJ1-1

CDR3: CAWSRRQGSAYEQYF
V: TRBV30
J: TRBJ2-7

CDR3: CASSPDTASTEAFF
V: TRBV5-1
J: TRBJ1-1

CDR3: CASRPGTGESEQYF
V: TRBV19
J: TRBJ2-7

CDR3: CASTGGSNEKLFF
V: TRBV30
J: TRBJ1-4

CDR3: CASRGQGPYNSPLHF
V: TRBV2
J: TRBJ1-6

CDR3: CATSRGQGRDNQPQHF
V: TRBV15
J: TRBJ1-5

CDR3: CASSYSASSYNEQFF
V: TRBV6-5
J: TRBJ2-1

CDR3: CASSGQGQGNTEAFF
V: TRBV7-2
J: TRBJ1-1

CDR3: CASSAERGAGNEQFF
V: TRBV2
J: TRBJ2-1